The sample holds a few counts of the clone carrying this T cell receptor (beta chain). Antigen specificity is unknown. This specimen comes from a study of beta chain features in type 1 diabetes. Overall study findings and caveats: Among type 1 diabetes patients, VDJ junctions had fewer insertions and more deletions. Compared with healthy donors, patients appeared to share more similar naive, central memory and regulatory TCRB repertoires. Within each of all four CD4+ subsets, Type 1 diabetes patients had TCRB CDR3s that were moderately but significantly shorter.

TCRB transcripts that were expressed got sequenced, as all of the isolated RNA had been reverse transcribed. Measured with immunoSEQ multiplex PCR; TCRdb has only the in-frame clones, and not every one. The sample yields under 350,000 clones, approximately 8% seen once. The single heparinised draw taken from each donor contained around 110 mL of blood on average. Germline CDR1 is SGHTA and CDR2 is FQGNSA. V was cut by 5 bases and J by 2 bases, with 22 bases left in between. This CDR3 is built from 17 residues. The sequence was obtained from a woman aged 18-30 years in good health. The sample taken for sequencing was central memory CD4+ T cells from blood. The rearrangement links TRBV7-2 to TRBJ2-7, with D possibly being TRBD2 (6 bases). CDR3 DNA: TGTGCCAGCAGCCCTGCCGGGAGTCAGGAAAGAACCTACGAGCAGTACGTC. Its translation is CASSPAGSQERTYEQYV.